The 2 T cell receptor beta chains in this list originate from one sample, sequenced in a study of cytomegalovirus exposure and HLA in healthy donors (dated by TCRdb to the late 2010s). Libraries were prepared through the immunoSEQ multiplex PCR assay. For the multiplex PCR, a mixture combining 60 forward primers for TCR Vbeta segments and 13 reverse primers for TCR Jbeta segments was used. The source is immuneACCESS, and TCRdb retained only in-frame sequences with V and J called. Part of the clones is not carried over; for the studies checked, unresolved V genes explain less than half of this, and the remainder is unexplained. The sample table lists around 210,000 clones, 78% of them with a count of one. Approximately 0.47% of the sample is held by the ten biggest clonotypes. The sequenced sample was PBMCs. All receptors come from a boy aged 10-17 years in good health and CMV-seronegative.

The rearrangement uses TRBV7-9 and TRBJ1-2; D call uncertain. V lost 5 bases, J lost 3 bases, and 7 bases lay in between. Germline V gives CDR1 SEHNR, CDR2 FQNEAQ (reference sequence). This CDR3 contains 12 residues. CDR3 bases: TGTGCCAGCAGCCGAGACTACTATGGCTACACCTTC. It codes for CASSRDYYGYTF.

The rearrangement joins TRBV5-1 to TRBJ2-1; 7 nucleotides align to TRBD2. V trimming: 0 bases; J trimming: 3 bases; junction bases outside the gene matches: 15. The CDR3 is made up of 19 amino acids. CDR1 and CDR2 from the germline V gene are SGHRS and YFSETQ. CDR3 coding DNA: TGCGCCAGCAGCTTGGCCTCAAGCGGGGCCGATCCCGTCTACAATGAGCAGTTCTTC. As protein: CASSLASSGADPVYNEQFF.